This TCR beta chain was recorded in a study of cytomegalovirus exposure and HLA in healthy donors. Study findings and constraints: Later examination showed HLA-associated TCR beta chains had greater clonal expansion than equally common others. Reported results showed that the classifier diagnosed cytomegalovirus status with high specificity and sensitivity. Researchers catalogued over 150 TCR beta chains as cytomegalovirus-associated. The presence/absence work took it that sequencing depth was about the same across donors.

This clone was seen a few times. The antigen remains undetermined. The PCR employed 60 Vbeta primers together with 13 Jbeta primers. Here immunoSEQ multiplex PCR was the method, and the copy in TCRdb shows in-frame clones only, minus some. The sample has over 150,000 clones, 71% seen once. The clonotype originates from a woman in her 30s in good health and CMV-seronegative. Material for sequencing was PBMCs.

The DNA of the CDR3 is TGTGCCAGCAGCTTGAATGGACTACCTCCCTACGAGCAGTACTTC. This sequence encodes CASSLNGLPPYEQYF. This chain links TRBV5-6 with TRBJ2-5; D is perhaps TRBD2 (6 bases). The last part of the DNA fits TRBJ2-7 better; the J call may be wrong. The CDR3 is made up of 15 amino acids. The germline CDR1 and CDR2 sequences are SGHDT and YYEEEE.